Sequencing of this T cell receptor beta chain was carried out in a study of Ad26.COV2.S vaccination and SARS-CoV-2 variants. TCRdb's copy holds only in-frame clones and misses some; the assay was immunoSEQ multiplex PCR. The repertoire consists of some 370,000 clones, with around 82% occurring once and the leading ten covering more than 7%. As for this clone: The same CDR3 is also encoded by other DNA sequences in this sample.

Treatment here: 19 received Ad26.COV2.S at low or high dose, single or two shots; several received placebo; per-sample allocation not given. Sampling happened 63 days after the first vaccine or placebo injection. Germline CDR1 is MNHNS and CDR2 is SASEGT. Trimming took 2 bases from V and 4 from J, leaving 6 bases between them. The CDR3 spans 12 residues. Sequences were derived from peripheral blood, sampled in a trial of Ad26.COV2.S vaccine versus placebo. V gene TRBV6-1 combines with J gene TRBJ2-7; a possible D gene is TRBD1 (5 bases). This clonotype was sampled from a person between 18 and 59 years old who received the Ad26.COV2.S COVID-19 vaccine or a placebo. The CDR3 reads CASSEQGYEQYF. CDR3 bases: TGTGCCAGCAGTGAACAGGGTTACGAGCAGTACTTC.